The T cell receptor beta chain under discussion was sequenced for a study of blood T cell repertoires in COVID-19. Study in general: COVID-19 samples collected from the United States, Italy and Spain covered acute and convalescent phases. From T cells, B-cell-depleted T cells, or PBMCs came the material, which was cDNA or gDNA.

V shed 4 bases and J 2 bases; nucleotides not matched to a gene: 4. The V gene's germline CDR1 is MNHEY and CDR2 SVGAGI. The CDR3 has 14 residues. Study processing details: Reference gene primer amplification yielded estimated nucleated cell counts. The protocol was immunoSEQ multiplex PCR, while the TCRdb copy is restricted to in-frame clones and leaves out a portion. V, J and clone size were drawn from that table, and D and trimming were deduced from the DNA. The repertoire holds 240,000 or so clones, roughly 85% seen once, with roughly 3.4% in the top ten. This clone was counted a single time. The chain uses TRBV6-5 and TRBJ1-2; 7 positions agree with TRBD1. The clonotype comes from a young woman with acute or convalescent COVID-19. Material for sequencing was peripheral blood. CDR3 residues: CASSWAGGNYGYTF. The CDR3 DNA is TGTGCCAGCAGTTGGGCAGGGGGAAACTATGGCTACACCTTC.